The 29 T cell receptor beta chains in this list originate from one sample, sequenced in a study of shared clonotypes between healthy human individuals (dated by TCRdb to the early 2020s). Library method: the immunoSEQ multiplex PCR assay. This is the immuneACCESS table as TCRdb keeps it, with only in-frame sequences that have V and J called. A part of the clones is gone; compared with another copy, unresolved V genes explain less than half, and the rest is unexplained. The sample table lists around 990,000 clones, approximately 77% of them with a count of one. Of the sample, more than 0.85% falls within the top ten clones. Sequencing used memory CD4+ T cells from PBMCs. The sample's cell subset or site label, decoded: CD45RA-negative fraction. These receptors came from a man in his late teens or twenties in good health. Some clones in this sample may be carry-over from other donors' samples.

The V gene is TRBV10-1, the J gene TRBJ2-6; D uncertain. V lost 4 bases, J lost 5 bases, and 21 bases lay in between. Germline V gene data show CDR1 as WNHNN and CDR2 as SYGVQD (reference sequence). This CDR3 comprises 18 residues. The CDR3 spells CASSGVGRCKSRANVLTF. In DNA form, the CDR3 reads TGCGCCAGCAGTGGGGTGGGAAGATGCAAAAGTCGGGCCAACGTCCTGACTTTC.

The V gene is TRBV18, the J gene TRBJ2-7; TRBD2 matches at 8 bases. The CDR3 runs to 15 residues. Trimming at V came to 0 bases and at J to 6 bases, leaving 7 bases not matched to a gene. Germline assignment: CDR1 KGHSH and CDR2 LQKENI. DNA for the CDR3: TGTGCCAGCTCACCACCGGATCTAGCGGGCCCCGAGCAGTACTTC. This sequence encodes CASSPPDLAGPEQYF.

This clone was seen only once. The rearrangement uses TRBV7-9 and TRBJ2-7; D perhaps matches TRBD2 (5 bases). Looked up from germline, CDR1 is SEHNR and CDR2 is FQNEAQ (reference sequence). The CDR3 covers 13 residues. V was cut by 7 bases and J by 5 bases, with 15 bases left in between. Here the CDR3 DNA reads TGTGCCAGCACAACCGGGATTGACAACGAGCAGTACTTC. Translated: CASTTGIDNEQYF.

This clone has only a few counts. The gene calls are TRBV10-3 and TRBJ1-4; TRBD1 matches 8 bases. CDR1 is ENHRY, CDR2 SYGVKD, per germline. J gave up 6 bases and V 10 bases, and 16 bases lay outside the gene matches. The length of the CDR3 is 16 residues. The CDR3 bases are TGTGCCAGCAGGGGAGACAGGGGTGAAGATTATGAAAAACTGTTTTTT. Translation: CASRGDRGEDYEKLFF.

The chain is built from TRBV7-3 and TRBJ2-1, with 11 bases identical to TRBD2. The V gene's germline CDR1 is SGHTA and CDR2 FQGTGA. The CDR3 length is 15 residues. V lost 4 bases to trimming and J lost 9 bases; unmatched junction nucleotides: 8. CDR3 loop: CASSSTSGSKSEQFF. The DNA for the CDR3 is TGTGCCAGCAGCTCTACTAGCGGGAGTAAGAGTGAGCAGTTCTTC.

This rearrangement joins TRBV7-3 to TRBJ2-2; D possibly corresponds to TRBD2 (6 bases). Germline CDR1 and CDR2: SGHTA and FQGTGA. V lost 5 bases, J lost 5 bases, and 6 bases lay in between. CDR3 length: 12 residues. CDR3 sequence reads: CASSRETGELFF. The CDR3 coding sequence is TGTGCCAGCAGCCGGGAGACCGGGGAGCTGTTTTTT.

The chain recombines TRBV6-5 with TRBJ2-4; D uncertain. V was pared by 8 bases and J by 0 bases, with 8 bases between. The CDR3 contains 13 residues. Looked up from germline, CDR1 is MNHEY and CDR2 is SVGAGI. The CDR3 DNA sequence: TGTGCCAGCCGAGATCTAGCCAAAAACATTCAGTACTTC. This translates into CASRDLAKNIQYF.

This clone was counted a few times. V and J are TRBV2 and TRBJ1-5; D might be TRBD1 (5 bases). The length of the CDR3 is 15 residues. Germline V gene lookup returns CDR1 SNHLY and CDR2 FYNNEI. V dropped 5 bases and J dropped 1 base, with 12 bases sitting between them. The CDR3 region is CASSFGGTSNQPQHF. The CDR3 DNA sequence: TGTGCCAGCAGTTTCGGGGGAACAAGCAATCAGCCCCAGCATTTT.

The table lists this clone with a few counts. This chain links TRBV10-3 with TRBJ1-2, with TRBD1 as a possible D gene (6 bases). Trimming stripped 2 bases from V and 3 bases from J, with 13 bases between. The length of the CDR3 is 15 residues. Germline assignment: CDR1 ENHRY and CDR2 SYGVKD. The CDR3, as DNA: TGTGCCATCAGTGAGCAGCAGGGGCCCTACTATGGCTACACCTTC. Translating gives CAISEQQGPYYGYTF.

V usage is TRBV10-1 and J usage is TRBJ2-1; no clear D gene. From germline, CDR1 is WNHNN and CDR2 SYGVQD (reference sequence). Trimming took off 7 bases at V and 7 bases at J, with 5 bases between the two ends. CDR3 length: 10 residues. CDR3 in amino acids: CASIRNEQFF. The CDR3, as DNA: TGCGCCAGCATTCGGAATGAGCAGTTCTTC.

The chain has TRBV5-4 and TRBJ2-7; 8 bases align to TRBD2. Germline lookup yields CDR1 SGHNT and CDR2 YYREEE (reference sequence). V was clipped by 3 bases and J by 0 bases; unmatched bases: 5. This CDR3 is 15 amino acids long. The CDR3 is CASSSGTRGSYEQYF. The CDR3, as DNA: TGTGCCAGCAGCTCCGGGACTAGGGGCTCCTACGAGCAGTACTTC. Supplemented by reference TRBV5-4 and TRBJ2-7, the full variable domain reads ETGVTQSPTHLIKTRGQQVTLRCSSQSGHNTVSWYQQALGQGPQFIFQYYREEENGRGNFPPRFSGLQFPNYSSELNVNALELDDSALYLCASSSGTRGSYEQYFGPGTRLTVT.

The chain couples TRBV2 to TRBJ1-5; D is uncertain. The length of the CDR3 is 14 residues. The V end lost 2 bases, the J end lost 4 bases, and 9 bases lay between the germline ends. Germline CDR1 is SNHLY and CDR2 is FYNNEI. The CDR3 coding sequence is TGTGCCAGCAGTGAATTGGGCAGAAATCAGCCCCAGCATTTT. The encoded protein is CASSELGRNQPQHF.

This chain uses TRBV2 with TRBJ2-5; D ambiguous. V was cut by 4 bases and J by 5 bases, with 5 bases left in between. CDR1 is SNHLY, CDR2 FYNNEI, per germline. The CDR3 loop spans 11 amino acids. CDR3 amino acids: CASSVQETQYF. The CDR3 nucleotides are TGTGCCAGCAGTGTACAGGAGACCCAGTACTTC.

The CDR3 sequence: CASSLEPRVITEAFF. The CDR3 DNA sequence: TGTGCCAGCAGCTTAGAGCCCCGGGTGATCACTGAAGCTTTCTTT. The chain has TRBV11-1 and TRBJ1-1; D not certain. V dropped 1 base and J dropped 4 bases, with 13 bases sitting between them. Germline CDR1 reads SGHAT; CDR2 reads FQDESV (reference sequence). The CDR3 has 15 amino acids.

On this clone: This may be a read error, as it is one base from a much larger clone. The rearrangement links TRBV7-9 to TRBJ1-2; 8 bases fit TRBD1. There are 14 residues in the CDR3. The V gene's germline CDR1 is SEHNR and CDR2 FQNEAQ (reference sequence). This CDR3 is CASNLGTGVYGYTF. For the CDR3, the DNA is TGTGCCAGCAACTTAGGGACAGGCGTCTATGGCTACACCTTC.

This clone came up a few times. The chain is built from TRBV19 and TRBJ2-6; no clear D. The CDR3 is 15 residues long. V lost 8 bases and J lost 1, with 12 bases in between. Germline-derived CDR1 and CDR2 are LNHDA and SQIVND (reference sequence). CDR3 coding DNA: TGTGCCAGTTCCCGAAGTTGGTCTGGGGCCAACGTCCTGACTTTC. Protein sequence: CASSRSWSGANVLTF.

The V and J genes are TRBV29-1 and TRBJ2-7; either TRBD1 or TRBD2 may supply D (5 bases each). The ends were cut back, 4 bases at V and 0 bases at J, with 13 bases in the middle. The CDR3 extends over 14 amino acids. Germline CDR1 and CDR2: SQVTM and ANQGSEA. The CDR3 loop reads CSVVRGPNSYEQYF. The CDR3 DNA reads as TGCAGCGTTGTGAGGGGACCAAACTCCTACGAGCAGTACTTC.

This clone was recorded only once. The chain combines TRBV5-1 with TRBJ1-3, with 9 nucleotides matching TRBD1. Trimming at V came to 3 bases and at J to 4 bases, leaving 2 bases not matched to a gene. The CDR3 spans 14 residues. CDR1 and CDR2 from the germline V gene are SGHRS and YFSETQ. The CDR3 protein is CASSSQGAGNTIYF. The CDR3 coding sequence is TGCGCCAGCAGCTCACAGGGGGCAGGAAACACCATATATTTT.

This rearrangement joins TRBV6-6 to TRBJ2-7, with a possible D match to TRBD2 (6 bases). The CDR3 covers 14 residues. V gave up 6 bases and J gave up 2 bases, with 14 bases separating them. The V gene's germline CDR1 is MNHNY and CDR2 SVGAGI (reference sequence). Here the CDR3 reads CASRGLFSAYEQYF. Here the CDR3 DNA reads TGTGCCAGCAGAGGACTATTCTCAGCCTACGAGCAGTACTTC.

The chain is built from TRBV5-1 and TRBJ2-7, with D possibly called TRBD1 or TRBD2 (6 bases each). V lost 6 bases to trimming and J lost 4 bases, with 20 bases between them. This CDR3 has 15 residues. Germline CDR1 reads SGHRS; CDR2 reads YFSETQ. In DNA form, the CDR3 reads TGCGCCAGCACCCGCGGGGCAGGGGAGTTGTACGAGCAGTACTTC. It translates to CASTRGAGELYEQYF.

The chain links TRBV12-5 to TRBJ1-1; 9 bases are a match to TRBD1. CDR3 length equals 14 residues. The J segment lost 14 bases and the V segment lost 1 base, leaving 11 bases of the junction unmatched. CDR1 and CDR2 from the germline V gene are LGHNT and FRNRAP. This CDR3 reads CASGLGEQGAAPFF. The CDR3 DNA is TGTGCTAGTGGTTTGGGCGAACAGGGGGCGGCCCCCTTCTTT.

The chain links TRBV7-3 to TRBJ2-1; 13 nucleotides agree with TRBD2. From germline, CDR1 is SGHTA and CDR2 FQGTGA. The CDR3 extends over 15 amino acids. With V trimmed by 5 bases and J by 8 bases, 6 bases remained unmatched. The CDR3 loop reads CASSDTSGRVHEQFF. The CDR3 bases are TGTGCCAGCAGCGATACTAGCGGGAGGGTTCATGAGCAGTTCTTC.

Note on this clone: Other DNA sequences in the same sample also yield this CDR3. The gene calls are TRBV5-1 and TRBJ2-5; 9 nucleotides agree with TRBD1. The junction had 3 bases not matched to a gene; V was cut back by 4 bases and J by 2 bases. The length of the CDR3 is 14 residues. Germline assignment: CDR1 SGHRS and CDR2 YFSETQ. The CDR3 DNA sequence: TGCGCCAGCAGCCCCGGGACAGGGCAAGAGACCCAGTACTTC. The encoded protein is CASSPGTGQETQYF. Full variable domain (remainder filled in from reference TRBV5-1 and TRBJ2-5): KAGVTQTPRYLIKTRGQQVTLSCSPISGHRSVSWYQQTPGQGLQFLFEYFSETQRNKGNFPGRFSGRQFSNSRSEMNVSTLELGDSALYLCASSPGTGQETQYFGPGTRLLVL.

This clone occurred once. The chain joins TRBV28 to TRBJ1-6; 7 bases are shared with TRBD1. Trimming cost V 6 bases and J 9 bases; bases outside gene matches: 11. Germline-derived CDR1 and CDR2 are MDHEN and SYDVKM. CDR3 size: 15 residues. CDR3 loop: CASRGKTGYRSPLHF. The CDR3 region has the DNA TGTGCCAGCAGAGGGAAGACAGGGTATCGTTCACCCCTCCACTTT.

The gene calls are TRBV28 and TRBJ2-2; 11 bases are a match to TRBD2. This CDR3 contains 13 residues. Germline V lookup: CDR1 MDHEN, CDR2 SYDVKM. This CDR3 reads CVTSGRNTGELFF. CDR3 in DNA: TGTGTCACTAGCGGGAGGAACACCGGGGAGCTGTTTTTT.

The chain joins TRBV7-2 to TRBJ2-7, with a tentative D call TRBD1 (7 bases). CDR1 and CDR2 from the germline V gene are SGHTA and FQGNSA. Trimming stripped 5 bases from V and 3 bases from J, with 17 bases between. This CDR3 has 15 residues. The CDR3 nucleotides read TGTGCCAGCAGCGGGCGCGGGACAGTGGGCTACGAGCAGTACTTC. Its translation is CASSGRGTVGYEQYF.

The V gene is TRBV5-4, the J gene TRBJ2-7; D remains unclear. This CDR3 has 15 amino acids. Germline-derived CDR1 and CDR2 are SGHNT and YYREEE (reference sequence). Between the trimmed V and J ends, which lost 1 base and 5 bases, there was a span of 16 bases. The chain's CDR3 is CASSLPLGGIDEQYF. CDR3 nucleotide sequence: TGTGCCAGCAGCTTGCCCCTTGGTGGGATCGACGAGCAGTACTTC. The whole variable domain, filled in from reference TRBV5-4 and TRBJ2-7, reads ETGVTQSPTHLIKTRGQQVTLRCSSQSGHNTVSWYQQALGQGPQFIFQYYREEENGRGNFPPRFSGLQFPNYSSELNVNALELDDSALYLCASSLPLGGIDEQYFGPGTRLTVT.

As for this clone: A read error likely explains this, since a far larger clone differs by one base. The rearrangement uses TRBV6-1 and TRBJ1-1, with D possibly matching TRBD1 (6 bases). The CDR3 is 12 amino acids. V was shortened by 8 bases and J by 4 bases, with 11 bases between the two germline ends. Germline assignment: CDR1 MNHNS and CDR2 SASEGT. This chain's CDR3 is CASYRVGTEAFF. CDR3 bases: TGTGCCAGCTACAGGGTCGGCACTGAAGCTTTCTTT.

This rearrangement joins TRBV30 to TRBJ2-1; possible D gene TRBD2, 7 bases. This CDR3 spans 14 amino acids. Germline values: CDR1 GTSNPN, CDR2 SVGIG (reference sequence). V was pared by 8 bases and J by 6 bases, with 20 bases between. The DNA of the CDR3 is TGTGCCGCCCGGGGGGCGATTGTCCGCAATGAGCAGTTCTTC. Protein product: CAARGAIVRNEQFF.